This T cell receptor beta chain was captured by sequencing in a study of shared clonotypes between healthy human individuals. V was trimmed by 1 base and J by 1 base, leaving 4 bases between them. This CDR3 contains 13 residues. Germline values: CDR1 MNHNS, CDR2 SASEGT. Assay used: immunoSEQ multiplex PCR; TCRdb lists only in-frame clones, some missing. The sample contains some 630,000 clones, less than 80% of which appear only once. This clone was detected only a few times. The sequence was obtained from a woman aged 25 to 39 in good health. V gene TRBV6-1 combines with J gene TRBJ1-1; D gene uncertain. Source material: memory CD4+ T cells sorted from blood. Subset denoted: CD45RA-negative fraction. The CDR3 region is CASSEGGNTEAFF. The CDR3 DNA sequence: TGTGCCAGCAGTGAAGGGGGGAACACTGAAGCTTTCTTT.